Presented here are 13 T cell receptor beta chains from one specimen sequenced in a study of human T cells and chemical hapten exposure. This sample's time point: patch test 1, 2 weeks after DPC sensitization. The treatment: therapeutic diphenylcyclopropenone sensitization with weekly scalp DPC. Via MiXCR, TCRdb re-called the RACE reads, giving one row per CDR3 protein. Here the sample spans about 120,000 distinct CDR3 sequences, around 15% being singletons. The sequences come from whole blood, collected in connection with sensitization to the hapten diphenylcyclopropenone (DPC). These receptors all stem from a young man with alopecia areata. Some clones in this sample may be carry-over from other donors' samples.

This clonotype appeared a few times. The chain employs TRBV6-2 or TRBV6-3 and TRBJ1-5; D not resolved. V gave up 2 bases and J gave up 2 bases, with 10 bases separating them. Germline V gives CDR1 MNHEY, CDR2 SVGEGT. The CDR3 has 15 residues. CDR3 nucleotide sequence: TGTGCCAGCAGTTACCTTCCGGTAGGCAATCAGCCCCAGCATTTT. Protein product: CASSYLPVGNQPQHF.

A few counts support this clonotype. This chain uses TRBV10-3 with TRBJ2-2, with TRBD1 matching 9 bases. Germline CDR1 and CDR2: ENHRY and SYGVKD. Unmatched junction bases numbered 13, after V lost 5 bases and J lost 6 bases. The CDR3 is 17 amino acids. The CDR3 spells CAISFTQGAERAGELFF. The CDR3 region has the DNA TGTGCCATCAGTTTCACACAGGGGGCCGAGAGGGCCGGGGAGCTGTTTTTT.

This clonotype was found a few times. J is TRBJ1-6 and V is TRBV6-5; 7 bases match TRBD1. Germline V gene sequence: CDR1 MNHEY, CDR2 SVGAGI. With 6 bases clipped from V and 5 bases from J, the junction kept 10 bases outside the gene matches. This CDR3 has 16 amino acids. In DNA, the CDR3 is TGTGCCAGCAGAACCCGGGACAGAATACATAATTCACCCCTCCACTTT. Residues: CASRTRDRIHNSPLHF.

This rearrangement joins TRBV28 to TRBJ1-5; 9 bases align to TRBD1. Germline CDR1 is MDHEN and CDR2 is SYDVKM. The CDR3 consists of 15 residues. J was trimmed by 6 bases and V by 7 bases; bases with no gene match: 10. CDR3 sequence: CASTLDRGSGQPQHF. As DNA, the CDR3 is TGTGCCAGCACCCTGGACAGGGGCAGCGGTCAGCCCCAGCATTTT.

There are many counts of this clonotype. The chain employs TRBV11-2 and TRBJ1-6; D is uncertain. Deletions cut 0 bases from V and 3 bases from J, with 9 bases between. Looked up from germline, CDR1 is SGHAT and CDR2 is FQNNGV. The length of the CDR3 is 16 residues. The CDR3 bases are TGTGCCAGCAGCTTAGATGAGAGCAGCTATAATTCACCCCTCCACTTT. This gives the protein CASSLDESSYNSPLHF.

This clonotype was seen more than once but under ten times. The gene calls are TRBV29-1 and TRBJ2-7; the D is unclear. CDR1 and CDR2 (germline): SQVTM, ANQGSEA. This CDR3 is 12 amino acids long. V gave up 4 bases and J gave up 2 bases, with 9 bases separating them. The CDR3, as DNA: TGCAGCGTTGTACAAGACACCTACGAGCAGTACGTC. This translates into CSVVQDTYEQYV.

V and J are TRBV4-2 and TRBJ1-1, with D possibly TRBD1 on 5 matching bases. V was trimmed by 0 bases and J by 6 bases, leaving 14 bases between them. The CDR3 runs to 15 residues. Germline V gene sequence: CDR1 LGHNA, CDR2 YNFKEQ. The CDR3 bases are TGTGCCAGCAGCCAAGACACCCAGGGTTCGGCTGAAGCTTTCTTT. This sequence encodes CASSQDTQGSAEAFF.

Many counts were recorded for this clonotype. This sequence joins TRBV19 and TRBJ2-4, with 11 positions matching TRBD2. The CDR3 contains 19 residues. V trimming: 3 bases; J trimming: 0 bases; junction bases outside the gene matches: 10. Germline lookup yields CDR1 LNHDA and CDR2 SQIVND (reference sequence). CDR3 bases: TGTGCCAGTAGTATTTTCCCTAGCGGGGGGCGGTCAGCCAAAAACATTCAGTACTTC. Protein: CASSIFPSGGRSAKNIQYF.

This clonotype was counted many times. The rearrangement joins TRBV7-6 to TRBJ1-5; a possible D gene is TRBD1 (6 bases). This CDR3 is built from 15 residues. From germline, CDR1 is SGHVS and CDR2 FNYEAQ. The germline V and J ends were trimmed by 0 bases and 2 bases, with 8 bases remaining between them. CDR3 region: CASSLAGGGNQPQHF. The CDR3 DNA is TGTGCCAGCAGCTTAGCCGGGGGCGGCAATCAGCCCCAGCATTTT.

The table lists this clonotype with a few counts. The chain links TRBV7-9 to TRBJ1-1; weak D call: TRBD1 (5 bases). The germline V and J ends were trimmed by 1 base and 1 base, with 7 bases remaining between them. Germline V gene lookup returns CDR1 SEHNR and CDR2 FQNEAQ (reference sequence). The CDR3 is made up of 14 amino acids. Written as DNA, the CDR3 is TGTGCCAGCAGCTTAGAAGGGGCGAACACTGAAGCTTTCTTT. Amino acid sequence: CASSLEGANTEAFF.

The CDR3 DNA follows: TGTGCCAGCAGCTTAGAGGGGGGCCGGGATACGCAGTATTTT. It translates to CASSLEGGRDTQYF. The V gene is TRBV11-2, the J gene TRBJ2-3; D possibly uses TRBD1 or TRBD2 (6 bases each). The CDR3 contains 14 residues. V shed 0 bases and J shed 6 bases, with 10 bases lying between them. Germline V gene data show CDR1 as SGHAT and CDR2 as FQNNGV.

This chain connects TRBV4-3 to TRBJ2-2; TRBD2 might be the D (6 bases). This CDR3 is 14 amino acids long. Between the trimmed V and J ends, which lost 0 bases and 4 bases, there was a span of 6 bases. Per the germline V gene, CDR1 is LGHNA and CDR2 is YSLEER. The CDR3 reads CASSQERGTGELFF. The CDR3 nucleotides are TGCGCCAGCAGCCAAGAGCGGGGCACCGGGGAGCTGTTTTTT.

At least ten counts were recorded for this clonotype. The chain employs TRBV27 and TRBJ1-1; D gene ambiguous. Germline V gene lookup returns CDR1 MNHEY and CDR2 SMNVEV (reference sequence). The CDR3 extends over 15 amino acids. V lost 2 bases, J lost 1 base, and 11 bases lay in between. CDR3 amino acids: CASSLIGNPNTEAFF. In DNA form, the CDR3 reads TGTGCCAGCAGTTTAATCGGGAACCCGAACACTGAAGCTTTCTTT.